This T cell receptor beta chain was identified in a study of sequential checkpoint blockade in melanoma. About the research overall: Arm A got nivolumab then ipilimumab; arm B the reverse, 1:1.

Profiling relied on immunoSEQ multiplex PCR, and the TCRdb table lists in-frame clones only, not all of them. The sample includes some 15,000 clones, around 92% of them seen just once. The CDR3 length is 14 residues. V was clipped by 6 bases and J by 1 base; unmatched bases: 5. Germline V gene data show CDR1 as LNHDA and CDR2 as SQIVND (reference sequence). Regarding treatment: randomized to nivolumab then ipilimumab (arm A) or the reverse (arm B). DNA-damaging chemotherapy had not been given to any patient beforehand. From thawed PBMCs, live CD3+CD8+ cells negative for CD19 and CD56 were sorted. The material was CD8+ T cells sorted from blood (inferred from file names), obtained from a patient given nivolumab and ipilimumab in sequence. The TCR was taken from a human donor with melanoma. The chain recombines TRBV19 with TRBJ1-2; 7 nucleotides agree with TRBD1. CDR3 amino acids: CASSDRVVNYGYTF. CDR3 DNA: TGTGCCAGTAGCGACAGGGTGGTTAACTATGGCTACACCTTC.